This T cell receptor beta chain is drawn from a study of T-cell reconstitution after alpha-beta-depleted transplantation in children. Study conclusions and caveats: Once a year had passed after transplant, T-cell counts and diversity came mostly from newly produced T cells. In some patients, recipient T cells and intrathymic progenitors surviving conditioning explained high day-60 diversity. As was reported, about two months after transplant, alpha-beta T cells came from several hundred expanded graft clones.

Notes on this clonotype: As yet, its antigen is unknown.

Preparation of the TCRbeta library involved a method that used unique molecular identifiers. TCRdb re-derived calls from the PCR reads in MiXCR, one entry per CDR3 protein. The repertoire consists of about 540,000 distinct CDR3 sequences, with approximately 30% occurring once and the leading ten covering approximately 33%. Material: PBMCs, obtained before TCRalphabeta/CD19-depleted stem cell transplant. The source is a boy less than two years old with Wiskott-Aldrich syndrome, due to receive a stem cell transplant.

The CDR3 reads CASSSNFEWGADYGYTF. CDR3 coding DNA: TGCGCCAGCAGCTCGAATTTCGAATGGGGCGCGGACTATGGCTACACCTTC. This chain uses TRBV5-1 with TRBJ1-2, with D possibly matching TRBD1 (5 bases). Trimming pared 3 bases from V and 3 bases from J, leaving 21 bases between. Germline lookup yields CDR1 SGHRS and CDR2 YFSETQ. This CDR3 is built from 17 residues.